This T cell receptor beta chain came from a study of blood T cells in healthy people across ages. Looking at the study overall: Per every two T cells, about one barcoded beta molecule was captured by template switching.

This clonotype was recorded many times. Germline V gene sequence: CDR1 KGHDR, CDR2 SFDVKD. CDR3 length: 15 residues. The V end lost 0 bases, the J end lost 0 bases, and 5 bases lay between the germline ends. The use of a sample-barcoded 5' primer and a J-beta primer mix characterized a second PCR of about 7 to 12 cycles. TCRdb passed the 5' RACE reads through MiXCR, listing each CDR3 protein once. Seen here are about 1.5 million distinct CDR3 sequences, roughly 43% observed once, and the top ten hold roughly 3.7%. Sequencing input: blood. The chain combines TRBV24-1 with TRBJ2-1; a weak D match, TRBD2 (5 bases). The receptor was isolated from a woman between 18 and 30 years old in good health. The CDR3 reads CATSDLRGSYNEQFF. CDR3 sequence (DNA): TGTGCCACCAGTGATTTGCGGGGCTCCTACAATGAGCAGTTCTTC.